The 13 T cell receptor beta chains reported below all come from one sample, sequenced in a study of T cells after yellow fever vaccination. From the 5' RACE reads, TCRdb called clonotypes with MiXCR, one entry per CDR3 protein. The table has more than 200,000 distinct CDR3 sequences, more than 3.5% seen once. The starting material was PBMCs, obtained 15 days after the yellow fever booster vaccination. These receptor sequences come from a young man who received the YFV17D yellow fever vaccine.

This clonotype was seen at least ten times. The chain uses TRBV5-6 and TRBJ1-6, with no clear D. The CDR3 runs 14 residues. The V gene lost 3 bases and the J gene lost 10 bases, with 14 bases spanning the gap. Germline CDR1 SGHDT, CDR2 YYEEEE. DNA of the CDR3: TGTGCCAGCAGCTACTTTAACAGAAGATCACCCCTCCACTTT. Protein sequence: CASSYFNRRSPLHF.

This clonotype was recorded many times. The CDR3 here is CASSRGPTTYNEQFF. CDR3 in DNA: TGTGCCAGCAGTAGAGGACCCACCACCTACAATGAGCAGTTCTTC. The rearrangement joins TRBV6-2 or TRBV6-3 to TRBJ2-1; D not resolved. Trimming cost V 5 bases and J 2 bases, with 13 bases left between them. CDR3 length equals 15 residues. The V gene's germline CDR1 is MNHEY and CDR2 SVGEGT.

This clonotype was seen many times. The chain recombines TRBV9 with TRBJ2-3, with D tentatively TRBD1 (5 bases). The CDR3 runs to 13 residues. The ends were cut back, 4 bases at V and 5 bases at J, with 11 bases in the middle. Germline V gene lookup returns CDR1 SGDLS and CDR2 YYNGEE. CDR3: CASSPWGEDTQYF. The CDR3 DNA follows: TGTGCCAGCAGCCCCTGGGGCGAAGATACGCAGTATTTT.

This clonotype was observed at least ten times. The genes are TRBV6-5 and TRBJ2-1; TRBD1 is a possible D gene (5 bases). This CDR3 spans 12 amino acids. Trimming left V 2 bases short and J 10 bases short, with 9 bases between. Germline loops: CDR1 MNHEY, CDR2 SVGAGI. The CDR3 coding sequence is TGTGCCAGCAGTTACAGGGGCTGGGAGCAGTTCTTC. This encodes CASSYRGWEQFF.

This clonotype was counted ten times or more. V and J are TRBV5-1 and TRBJ1-1, with D tentatively TRBD1 (5 bases). V lost 1 base to trimming and J lost 3 bases, with 16 bases between them. The CDR3 extends over 16 amino acids. In germline, CDR1 is SGHRS, CDR2 YFSETQ. CDR3 coding DNA: TGCGCCAGCAGCTTGAGGTCAGATGGGGCGGACACTGAAGCTTTCTTT. Protein sequence: CASSLRSDGADTEAFF.

This clonotype showed up many times. J is TRBJ2-2 and V is TRBV7-2; possible D gene TRBD1, 6 bases. CDR1 is SGHTA and CDR2 is FQGNSA in the germline V gene. Deletions cut 5 bases from V and 0 bases from J, with 16 bases between. This CDR3 spans 17 amino acids. The CDR3 DNA sequence: TGTGCCAGCAGCGCACAGCCGGGACAAACGAACACCGGGGAGCTGTTTTTT. Translated: CASSAQPGQTNTGELFF.

This clonotype was observed at least ten times. A junction end diverges from the germline sequence, so it may reflect a read error. The rearrangement links TRBV7-2 to TRBJ2-7, with D uncertain. This CDR3 comprises 12 residues. The germline V gene has CDR1 SGHTA and CDR2 FQGNSA. CDR3 bases: TGTGCCAGCAGCTCGATATCCTCCGAGCAGTACTTC. Amino acid sequence: CASSSISSEQYF.

This clonotype has only a few counts. Given the absence of the conserved phenylalanine or tryptophan at the CDR3 end, a read error is likely. This sequence joins TRBV20-1 and TRBJ1-1; 7 bases match TRBD1. The CDR3 consists of 13 residues. In germline, CDR1 is DFQATT, CDR2 SNEGSKA (reference sequence). The V gene end was trimmed by 4 bases and the J gene end by 8 bases; junction bases not matched to a gene: 10. CDR3 region: CSATRQGRVEAFL. CDR3 DNA sequence: TGCAGTGCTACTCGACAGGGAAGGGTGGAAGCTTTCCTT.

This clonotype was counted many times. The rearrangement uses TRBV7-9 and TRBJ2-3, with D perhaps given as TRBD1 or TRBD2 (5 bases each). CDR1 and CDR2 (germline): SEHNR, FQNEAQ (reference sequence). The CDR3 has 15 amino acids. Trimming shortened V by 5 bases and J by 5 bases, and 17 bases separated the two germline ends. Here the CDR3 DNA reads TGTGCCAGCAGCGGCCGGGACGCATTTATAGATACGCAGTATTTT. Protein: CASSGRDAFIDTQYF.

This clonotype was observed many times. V usage is TRBV20-1 and J usage is TRBJ2-3; 9 positions match TRBD2. Germline trimming cut 3 bases from V and 6 bases from J; bases unmatched to any gene: 10. From germline, CDR1 is DFQATT and CDR2 SNEGSKA (reference sequence). This CDR3 region has 15 residues. This chain's CDR3 is CSARFGGGAGDTQYF. In DNA, the CDR3 is TGCAGTGCTAGGTTTGGCGGGGGGGCCGGCGATACGCAGTATTTT.

This clonotype has a count of ten or more. The chain recombines TRBV12-3 or TRBV12-4 with TRBJ2-3, with D unclear. The V end was cut by 7 bases, the J end by 0 bases, with 11 bases between. The CDR3 has 14 amino acids. CDR3 DNA: TGTGCCAGCATCCTAGGCGGAAGCACAGATACGCAGTATTTT. Amino acids: CASILGGSTDTQYF.

The table lists this clonotype with many counts. V gene TRBV6-2 or TRBV6-3 combines with J gene TRBJ2-7, with 8 bases matching TRBD1. Germline CDR1 MNHEY, CDR2 SVGEGT. This CDR3 spans 15 amino acids. V lost 0 bases to trimming and J lost 1 base; unmatched junction nucleotides: 2. The CDR3, as DNA: TGTGCCAGCAGTTACTCAAGACAGGGGTCCTACGAGCAGTACTTC. Residues: CASSYSRQGSYEQYF.

Many counts were recorded for this clonotype. The chain combines TRBV7-9 with TRBJ2-1, with 7 bases identical to TRBD1. The V gene end was trimmed by 7 bases and the J gene end by 3 bases; junction bases not matched to a gene: 6. The CDR3 consists of 14 residues. Germline V lookup: CDR1 SEHNR, CDR2 FQNEAQ (reference sequence). The CDR3 protein is CASTDRAYYNEQFF. The CDR3 nucleotides read TGTGCCAGCACCGACAGGGCTTACTACAATGAGCAGTTCTTC.